Listed below are T cell receptor beta chains from one sample, sequenced in a study of shared clonotypes between healthy human individuals. Sequencing used immunoSEQ multiplex PCR; TCRdb keeps in-frame clones, though not all of them. Of 1 million to 1.2 million clones in the sample, 60% to 80% were seen once. Sequencing was performed on memory CD4+ T cells from PBMCs. These receptors came from a man aged 18 to 30 in good health. Some clones in this sample may be carry-over from other donors' samples. Each CDR3 is given with its conserved first and last residue. A D gene is named only where the DNA matches it firmly. The size entry is marked missing in some rows and otherwise reads once, few, many or a size class.

clone size: many
D gene: NA
J gene: TRBJ1-1
V gene: TRBV7-9
CDR3 protein: CASSLGGLGTEAFF
CDR3 DNA: TGTGCCAGCAGCTTAGGAGGATTAGGCACTGAAGCTTTCTTT

clone size: NA
D gene: TRBD2
J gene: TRBJ2-1
V gene: TRBV7-6
CDR3 protein: CASSLAGVVAGYNEQFF
CDR3 DNA: TGTGCCAGCAGCTTAGCCGGAGTAGTAGCGGGCTACAATGAGCAGTTCTTC

clone size: NA
D gene: NA
J gene: TRBJ2-5
V gene: TRBV10-3
CDR3 protein: CAISSGGQETQYF
CDR3 DNA: TGTGCCATCAGTAGCGGAGGCCAAGAGACCCAGTACTTC

clone size: NA
D gene: TRBD2
J gene: TRBJ2-1
V gene: TRBV29-1
CDR3 protein: CSGLAGASYNEQFF
CDR3 DNA: TGCAGCGGGCTAGCGGGGGCCTCCTACAATGAGCAGTTCTTC

clone size: NA
D gene: NA
J gene: TRBJ1-1
V gene: TRBV5-6
CDR3 protein: CASSYRARETEAFF
CDR3 DNA: TGTGCCAGCAGCTACAGGGCCAGGGAAACTGAAGCTTTCTTT

clone size: NA
D gene: NA
J gene: TRBJ1-3
V gene: TRBV4-1
CDR3 protein: CASSPPSGNTIYF
CDR3 DNA: TGCGCCAGCAGCCCCCCGTCAGGAAACACCATATATTTT

clone size: NA
D gene: TRBD1
J gene: TRBJ1-3
V gene: TRBV28
CDR3 protein: CASSPGQGRSGNTIYF
CDR3 DNA: TGTGCCAGCAGTCCTGGACAGGGGAGGAGTGGAAACACCATATATTTT

clone size: NA
D gene: NA
J gene: TRBJ1-5
V gene: TRBV28
CDR3 protein: CASVRVNQPQHF
CDR3 DNA: TGTGCCAGCGTTCGGGTGAATCAGCCCCAGCATTTT

clone size: NA
D gene: NA
J gene: TRBJ2-7
V gene: TRBV6-5
CDR3 protein: CASSPRSNYEQYF
CDR3 DNA: TGTGCCAGCAGCCCCAGGAGTAACTACGAGCAGTACTTC

clone size: NA
D gene: NA
J gene: TRBJ1-2
V gene: TRBV7-2
CDR3 protein: CASSLEGYGYTF
CDR3 DNA: TGTGCCAGCAGCTTAGAAGGGTATGGCTACACCTTC

clone size: few
D gene: NA
J gene: TRBJ2-7
V gene: TRBV4-1
CDR3 protein: CASSQDYRYEQYF
CDR3 DNA: TGCGCCAGCAGCCAAGATTATAGGTACGAGCAGTACTTC

clone size: NA
D gene: TRBD1
J gene: TRBJ1-3
V gene: TRBV10-3
CDR3 protein: CAISDPGQATGNTIYF
CDR3 DNA: TGTGCCATCAGTGACCCGGGACAGGCGACTGGAAACACCATATATTTT

clone size: NA
D gene: NA
J gene: TRBJ2-7
V gene: TRBV10-3
CDR3 protein: CAISPMGQGPYEQYF
CDR3 DNA: TGTGCCATCAGCCCCATGGGCCAGGGTCCCTACGAGCAGTACTTC

clone size: NA
D gene: NA
J gene: TRBJ2-5
V gene: TRBV30
CDR3 protein: CAWAVRETQYF
CDR3 DNA: TGTGCCTGGGCGGTTCGGGAGACCCAGTACTTC

clone size: few
D gene: NA
J gene: TRBJ2-7
V gene: TRBV29-1
CDR3 protein: CSSRRGISYEQYF
CDR3 DNA: TGCAGCTCACGGAGGGGGATCTCCTACGAGCAGTACTTC

clone size: NA
D gene: NA
J gene: TRBJ2-5
V gene: TRBV30
CDR3 protein: CAWSVGLAGETQYF
CDR3 DNA: TGTGCCTGGAGTGTCGGATTAGCTGGAGAGACCCAGTACTTC

clone size: NA
D gene: TRBD2
J gene: TRBJ2-5
V gene: TRBV5-4
CDR3 protein: CASSLTGPGGETQYF
CDR3 DNA: TGTGCCAGCAGCTTGACGGGGCCGGGGGGAGAGACCCAGTACTTC

clone size: NA
D gene: TRBD2
J gene: TRBJ2-7
V gene: TRBV6-1
CDR3 protein: CASSGRGASSYEQYF
CDR3 DNA: TGTGCCAGCAGTGGGCGGGGGGCGAGCTCCTACGAGCAGTACTTC

clone size: few
D gene: NA
J gene: TRBJ1-2
V gene: TRBV29-1
CDR3 protein: CSGGLGTSYGYTF
CDR3 DNA: TGCAGCGGCGGGCTGGGGACCTCCTATGGCTACACCTTC

clone size: once
D gene: TRBD1
J gene: TRBJ1-3
V gene: TRBV6-1
CDR3 protein: CASRPPGQAGNTIYF
CDR3 DNA: TGTGCCAGCCGCCCACCGGGACAGGCTGGAAACACCATATATTTT

clone size: NA
D gene: NA
J gene: TRBJ1-2
V gene: TRBV2
CDR3 protein: CASSGGQPYGYTF
CDR3 DNA: TGTGCCAGCAGCGGCGGACAGCCCTATGGCTACACCTTC

clone size: NA
D gene: NA
J gene: TRBJ2-7
V gene: TRBV19
CDR3 protein: CASSTTRSYEQYF
CDR3 DNA: TGTGCCAGTAGTACGACGCGTTCCTACGAGCAGTACTTC

clone size: NA
D gene: NA
J gene: TRBJ2-5
V gene: TRBV7-2
CDR3 protein: CASSFSGLIQETQYF
CDR3 DNA: TGTGCCAGCAGTTTTAGCGGACTGATCCAAGAGACCCAGTACTTC

clone size: NA
D gene: TRBD1
J gene: TRBJ2-1
V gene: TRBV5-6
CDR3 protein: CASRRGQGHNEQFF
CDR3 DNA: TGTGCCAGCAGACGAGGACAGGGGCACAATGAGCAGTTCTTC

clone size: NA
D gene: NA
J gene: TRBJ2-3
V gene: TRBV15
CDR3 protein: CATSRDQGWTTDTQYF
CDR3 DNA: TGTGCCACCAGCAGAGATCAGGGCTGGACCACAGATACGCAGTATTTT

clone size: NA
D gene: NA
J gene: TRBJ2-7
V gene: TRBV2
CDR3 protein: CASGLMGPYEQYF
CDR3 DNA: TGTGCCAGCGGACTGATGGGACCCTACGAGCAGTACTTC

clone size: NA
D gene: TRBD1
J gene: TRBJ2-7
V gene: TRBV5-1
CDR3 protein: CASSHGQGEKYEQYF
CDR3 DNA: TGCGCCAGCAGCCACGGACAGGGCGAGAAATACGAGCAGTACTTC

clone size: NA
D gene: NA
J gene: TRBJ1-5
V gene: TRBV28
CDR3 protein: CASSFLQFQSNQPQHF
CDR3 DNA: TGTGCCAGCAGTTTTCTACAGTTCCAAAGCAATCAGCCCCAGCATTTT

clone size: NA
D gene: NA
J gene: TRBJ2-5
V gene: TRBV7-2
CDR3 protein: CASSFSGQETQYF
CDR3 DNA: TGTGCCAGCAGCTTCAGCGGTCAAGAGACCCAGTACTTC

clone size: NA
D gene: NA
J gene: TRBJ2-3
V gene: TRBV25-1
CDR3 protein: CASSDLPPTQYF
CDR3 DNA: TGTGCCAGCAGTGACCTCCCTCCTACGCAGTATTTT

clone size: NA
D gene: NA
J gene: TRBJ2-6
V gene: TRBV10-3
CDR3 protein: CAIRPSGRDSGANVLTF
CDR3 DNA: TGTGCCATCAGACCGTCGGGACGGGACTCTGGGGCCAACGTCCTGACTTTC

clone size: NA
D gene: NA
J gene: TRBJ2-7
V gene: TRBV28
CDR3 protein: CASSLFGTVYEQYF
CDR3 DNA: TGTGCCAGCAGTTTATTTGGGACCGTCTACGAGCAGTACTTC

clone size: NA
D gene: NA
J gene: TRBJ2-3
V gene: TRBV25-1
CDR3 protein: CASSERRVVADTQYF
CDR3 DNA: TGTGCCAGCAGTGAACGAAGGGTGGTTGCAGATACGCAGTATTTT

clone size: NA
D gene: NA
J gene: TRBJ2-7
V gene: TRBV9
CDR3 protein: CASSVAPGTSTYEQYF
CDR3 DNA: TGTGCCAGCAGCGTAGCACCGGGAACTTCAACCTACGAGCAGTACTTC

clone size: NA
D gene: TRBD1
J gene: TRBJ2-2
V gene: TRBV5-4
CDR3 protein: CATRDRGDDTGELFF
CDR3 DNA: TGTGCCACGCGGGACAGGGGGGATGACACCGGGGAGCTGTTTTTT

clone size: NA
D gene: NA
J gene: TRBJ2-7
V gene: TRBV21-1
CDR3 protein: CASRTRRSAEQYF
CDR3 DNA: TGTGCCAGTCGGACAAGGCGATCGGCTGAGCAGTACTTC

clone size: many
D gene: NA
J gene: TRBJ2-2
V gene: TRBV2
CDR3 protein: CASSPLGSGVTGELFF
CDR3 DNA: TGTGCCAGCAGTCCTCTGGGGTCGGGAGTCACCGGGGAGCTGTTTTTT

clone size: NA
D gene: NA
J gene: TRBJ2-3
V gene: TRBV11-3
CDR3 protein: CASSPGRSNWDTQYF
CDR3 DNA: TGTGCCAGCAGCCCGGGCCGGAGCAACTGGGATACGCAGTATTTT

clone size: NA
D gene: NA
J gene: TRBJ2-1
V gene: TRBV29-1
CDR3 protein: CSARGLATVNEQFF
CDR3 DNA: TGCAGCGCCCGGGGGCTAGCTACGGTAAATGAGCAGTTCTTC

clone size: NA
D gene: NA
J gene: TRBJ2-5
V gene: TRBV6-1
CDR3 protein: CASSDDPWRGETQYF
CDR3 DNA: TGTGCCAGCAGTGATGACCCATGGCGAGGAGAGACCCAGTACTTC

clone size: NA
D gene: NA
J gene: TRBJ1-6
V gene: TRBV10-3
CDR3 protein: CAIFGKWNSPLHF
CDR3 DNA: TGTGCCATCTTCGGTAAGTGGAATTCACCCCTCCACTTT

clone size: few
D gene: TRBD2
J gene: TRBJ2-7
V gene: TRBV10-1
CDR3 protein: CASSDWGRTSREQYF
CDR3 DNA: TGCGCCAGCAGTGACTGGGGGCGGACTAGCCGCGAGCAGTACTTC

clone size: NA
D gene: NA
J gene: TRBJ1-1
V gene: TRBV6-5
CDR3 protein: CASSTLGRNTEAFF
CDR3 DNA: TGTGCCAGCAGCACCCTGGGACGGAACACTGAAGCTTTCTTT

clone size: NA
D gene: NA
J gene: TRBJ2-3
V gene: TRBV5-1
CDR3 protein: CASSANRVGTGDTQYF
CDR3 DNA: TGCGCCAGCAGCGCGAATAGGGTTGGGACTGGGGATACGCAGTATTTT

clone size: once
D gene: NA
J gene: TRBJ2-1
V gene: TRBV10-1
CDR3 protein: CASSPGYNEQFF
CDR3 DNA: TGCGCCAGCAGTCCCGGCTACAATGAGCAGTTCTTC

clone size: few
D gene: NA
J gene: TRBJ1-1
V gene: TRBV2
CDR3 protein: CATRTDTEAFF
CDR3 DNA: TGTGCCACCCGGACAGACACTGAAGCTTTCTTT

clone size: NA
D gene: TRBD1
J gene: TRBJ1-3
V gene: TRBV28
CDR3 protein: CASSYDRGGNTIYF
CDR3 DNA: TGTGCCAGCAGCTATGACAGGGGTGGAAACACCATATATTTT

clone size: NA
D gene: NA
J gene: TRBJ1-4
V gene: TRBV5-4
CDR3 protein: CASSFGGNEKLFF
CDR3 DNA: TGTGCCAGCAGCTTTGGCGGGAATGAAAAACTGTTTTTT

clone size: NA
D gene: TRBD2
J gene: TRBJ2-5
V gene: TRBV6-1
CDR3 protein: CASSAREGRETQYF
CDR3 DNA: TGTGCCAGCAGTGCCCGGGAGGGGCGAGAGACCCAGTACTTC